This T cell receptor (beta chain) was identified in a study of beta chain features in type 1 diabetes. What was sequenced were expressed TCRB transcripts, since all of the isolated RNA had been reverse transcribed. The data were produced by immunoSEQ multiplex PCR, yet TCRdb's version contains in-frame clones alone and is incomplete. The sample gives about 160,000 clones, around a tenth of which show up once; 0.45% to 0.5% is in the top ten. This clone turned up a few times. No antigen is known for it. Overall study results and limits: Type 1 diabetes patients had moderately but significantly shorter TCRB CDR3s in all four CD4+ subsets.

V lost 2 bases and J 0 bases, leaving 11 bases between the germline ends. In germline, CDR1 is MNHEY, CDR2 SVGAGI. CDR3 length equals 15 residues. The sequenced material came from central memory CD4+ T cells from blood. This TCR was recovered from a man aged 30 to 45 with type 1 diabetes. V and J are TRBV6-5 and TRBJ2-7, with a weak D call TRBD2 (6 bases). The CDR3 region has the DNA TGTGCCAGCAGTTACGGGGACTCGAGCTCCTACGAGCAGTACTTC. Its protein is CASSYGDSSSYEQYF.